This TCR beta chain originates from a study of CD8 T cells in ankylosing spondylitis. Findings and caveats of the study: In reactive arthritis synovial fluid and blood, some motif variants had been reported before. Disease-linked clones reportedly concentrated significantly in matched ankylosing spondylitis synovial fluid. It appeared that ankylosing spondylitis blood was characterized by a TCR beta motif of seven or eight highly homologous variants.

This clonotype was observed a few times. No antigen is known for it. Quantitative 5'-RACE was performed with molecular barcodes, and it yielded the TCR beta libraries. MiXCR, run by TCRdb on the 5' RACE reads, gives a single entry per CDR3 protein. The table lists 250,000 to 350,000 distinct CDR3 sequences, 15% to 25% of them singletons. The V end was cut by 7 bases, the J end by 0 bases, with 12 bases between. The CDR3 spans 13 residues. From germline, CDR1 is SQVTM and CDR2 ANQGSEA. The TCR originated in a male donor with ankylosing spondylitis or in good health (not recorded which). The sequenced sample consisted of blood, either unsorted or a sorted T cell fraction (not recorded which). J is TRBJ2-5 and V is TRBV29-1; D is ambiguous. The CDR3 spells CSEVQGNQETQYF. DNA of the CDR3: TGCAGCGAAGTGCAAGGGAACCAAGAGACCCAGTACTTC.